Listed here are 26 T cell receptor beta chains from one sample, sequenced in a study of molecular identifiers for immune sequencing clone quantification. TCRdb ran MiXCR on the PCR reads and lists one entry per CDR3 protein. The table lists approximately 500,000 distinct CDR3 sequences, about 25% of them singletons. The source material was naive CD8+ T cells from blood, with Jurkat cell RNA spiked in. Subset: FACS-sorted CD8+CD4-CCR7+CD45RA+ naive T cells. Source of these receptors: a human donor in good health. Some libraries in this study had Jurkat cell RNA spiked in.

The chain joins TRBV5-6 to TRBJ1-1; D unclear. The V end lost 6 bases, the J end lost 6 bases, and 15 bases lay between the germline ends. The CDR3 length is 13 residues. Germline V CDR1 and CDR2: SGHDT, YYEEEE. CDR3 in DNA: TGTGCCAGCACCTCAGATGACGGTTCTGAAGCTTTCTTT. Translated: CASTSDDGSEAFF.

This clonotype was observed a handful of times. The rearrangement links TRBV7-9 to TRBJ2-7; the D gene could be TRBD1 or TRBD2 (5 bases each). V shed 5 bases and J shed 8 bases, with 16 bases lying between them. Germline V gene sequence: CDR1 SEHNR, CDR2 FQNEAQ (reference sequence). The length of the CDR3 is 13 residues. The CDR3 nucleotides read TGTGCCAGCAGCCAGGGAGTAATTCCGAAGCAGTACTTC. Residues: CASSQGVIPKQYF.

CDR3 nucleotides: TGTGCCAGCAGTTTTCTCCGGCCGACAGGGATTCCCCCAGATACGCAGTATTTT. It yields the protein CASSFLRPTGIPPDTQYF. V usage is TRBV6-5 and J usage is TRBJ2-3; 7 nucleotides match TRBD1. The length of the CDR3 is 18 residues. V lost 4 bases to trimming and J lost 4 bases; unmatched junction nucleotides: 17. CDR1 MNHEY and CDR2 SVGAGI come from the germline V gene.

Remarks on this clonotype: Being one base from a much bigger clone, this may be a read error. This chain uses TRBV7-9 with TRBJ2-3; the D is unclear. From germline, CDR1 is SEHNR and CDR2 FQNEAQ (reference sequence). CDR3 length equals 12 residues. This CDR3 is CVSSIWADTQYF. The CDR3 coding sequence is TGTGTCAGCAGCATCTGGGCGGATACGCAGTATTTT.

This clonotype was observed at least ten times. The chain links TRBV3-1 to TRBJ2-3; D not certain. From germline, CDR1 is LGHDT and CDR2 YNNKEL (reference sequence). Deletions cut 2 bases from V and 3 bases from J, with 3 bases between. There are 12 residues in the CDR3. The CDR3, as DNA: TGTGCCAGCAGCCAACTAACAGATACGCAGTATTTT. Translated, it gives CASSQLTDTQYF.

The chain joins TRBV5-1 to TRBJ2-7, with 10 positions matching TRBD2. This CDR3 has 15 amino acids. CDR1 SGHRS and CDR2 YFSETQ come from the germline V gene. After removal of 6 bases from V and 6 bases from J, the junction contained 12 bases not matched to a gene. The chain's CDR3 is CASNPSSSGSLEQYF. The CDR3 DNA is TGCGCCAGCAACCCTTCCTCTAGCGGGAGCCTCGAGCAGTACTTC.

This clonotype appeared a few times. A read error may explain this, as a much larger clone is one base away. The chain has TRBV4-3 and TRBJ2-3; D may be TRBD1 or TRBD2 (5 bases each). Germline assignment: CDR1 LGHNA and CDR2 YSLEER. The V end lost 1 base, the J end lost 1 base, and 12 bases lay between the germline ends. The CDR3 length is 16 residues. CDR3 region: CASSQVGTGGTDTQYF. CDR3 bases: TGCGCCAGCAGCCAAGTTGGGACCGGGGGCACAGATACGCAGTATTTT.

This clonotype occurred many times. The chain joins TRBV29-1 to TRBJ2-7; 13 bases agree with TRBD2. The CDR3 has 15 residues. V dropped 1 base and J dropped 4; count of bases not matched to a gene: 4. Per the germline V gene, CDR1 is SQVTM and CDR2 is ANQGSEA. The CDR3 bases are TGCAGCGTTGAAGTACGGACTAGCGGGGGTTACGAGCAGTACTTC. Translation gives CSVEVRTSGGYEQYF.

This clonotype showed up many times. V usage is TRBV7-9 and J usage is TRBJ1-1; D uncertain. CDR1 is SEHNR, CDR2 FQNEAQ, per germline (reference sequence). The CDR3 has 12 amino acids. The V gene lost 1 base and the J gene lost 9 bases, with 9 bases spanning the gap. CDR3 sequence: CASSLGPRKAFF. The CDR3 nucleotides are TGTGCCAGCAGCTTAGGGCCGAGGAAAGCTTTCTTT.

This clonotype came up many times. V usage is TRBV20-1 and J usage is TRBJ2-7, with D maybe TRBD2 (5 bases). The germline gives CDR1 DFQATT, CDR2 SNEGSKA (reference sequence). V was clipped by 4 bases and J by 3 bases, with 13 bases between them. The CDR3 is made up of 13 amino acids. The CDR3 coding sequence is TGCAGTGCTATCGGACGGGAATTCTACGAGCAGTACTTC. Encoded protein: CSAIGREFYEQYF.

There are a few counts of this clonotype. The chain has TRBV13 and TRBJ2-3, with 10 bases that match TRBD2. This CDR3 spans 17 amino acids. Looked up from germline, CDR1 is PRHDT and CDR2 is FYEKMQ (reference sequence). V lost 5 bases, J lost 0 bases, and 8 bases stayed unmatched. The CDR3, as DNA: TGTGCCAGCAGCCCCCTAGCGGGGGTATCTAGCACAGATACGCAGTATTTT. Its protein product is CASSPLAGVSSTDTQYF.

The V gene is TRBV5-1, the J gene TRBJ2-5; 9 nucleotides align to TRBD2. CDR1 is SGHRS, CDR2 YFSETQ, per germline. CDR3 length: 21 amino acids. J gave up 1 base and V 1 base, and 20 bases lay outside the gene matches. Here the CDR3 reads CASSLTPVWVAGVLAQETQYF. CDR3 coding DNA: TGCGCCAGCAGCTTGACCCCCGTCTGGGTAGCGGGGGTCCTCGCCCAAGAGACCCAGTACTTC.

The V call is TRBV7-9, the J call TRBJ2-7; tentatively, D is TRBD2 (5 bases). V was shortened by 5 bases and J by 4 bases, with 12 bases between the two germline ends. The length of the CDR3 is 13 residues. Per the germline V gene, CDR1 is SEHNR and CDR2 is FQNEAQ (reference sequence). The CDR3 here is CASSPDLMYEQYF. The CDR3 nucleotides are TGTGCCAGCAGCCCGGACTTGATGTACGAGCAGTACTTC.

This chain joins TRBV12-3 or TRBV12-4 and TRBJ2-2; weak D call: TRBD2 (5 bases). Trimming removed 8 bases from V and 6 bases from J, with 10 bases in between. CDR3 length equals 12 residues. CDR3 in amino acids: CASFLAPGELFF. In DNA, the CDR3 is TGTGCCAGCTTCCTAGCCCCCGGGGAGCTGTTTTTT.

This clonotype was detected a few times. CDR3 amino acids: CASSVVGEQYF. The CDR3 nucleotides read TGTGCCAGCAGCGTAGTTGGCGAGCAGTACTTC. The chain couples TRBV9 to TRBJ2-7; D remains unclear. Germline CDR1 SGDLS, CDR2 YYNGEE. CDR3 length: 11 residues. The V and J ends lost 0 bases and 6 bases respectively, with 4 bases between them.

This clonotype was recorded many times. The gene calls are TRBV7-3 and TRBJ2-1; 8 positions agree with TRBD2. CDR1 and CDR2 from the germline V gene are SGHTA and FQGTGA. Trimming at V came to 2 bases and at J to 5 bases, leaving 2 bases not matched to a gene. The CDR3 runs to 14 residues. The chain's CDR3 is CASSLQLADNEQFF. CDR3 coding DNA: TGTGCCAGCAGCTTACAACTAGCGGACAATGAGCAGTTCTTC.

This clonotype was picked up a small number of times. The genes are TRBV4-1 and TRBJ2-7, with a weak D call TRBD2 (5 bases). The CDR3 spans 14 residues. The germline V gene encodes CDR1 MGHRA and CDR2 YSYEKL. With 4 bases removed from V and 0 bases from J, the gap between germline ends came to 10 bases. In DNA, the CDR3 is TGCGCCAGCAGCCCGACTACTACCTCCTACGAGCAGTACTTC. The encoded protein is CASSPTTTSYEQYF.

The chain employs TRBV13 and TRBJ2-7; 11 positions match TRBD1. The CDR3 has 14 residues. Trimming at V came to 5 bases and at J to 9 bases, leaving 9 bases not matched to a gene. Per the germline V gene, CDR1 is PRHDT and CDR2 is FYEKMQ (reference sequence). The CDR3 DNA follows: TGTGCCAGCAGCGTGGGACAGGGGGTAACGGGGCAGTACTTC. Amino acid sequence: CASSVGQGVTGQYF.

This clonotype was detected only a few times. Written as DNA, the CDR3 is TGTGCCAGCAGCTCCATACAGGGGTTCAATCAGCCCCAGCATTTT. Residues: CASSSIQGFNQPQHF. V and J are TRBV7-9 and TRBJ1-5, with TRBD1 identical over 7 bases. The CDR3 extends over 15 amino acids. CDR1 and CDR2 from the germline V gene are SEHNR and FQNEAQ (reference sequence). Unmatched junction bases numbered 6, after V lost 4 bases and J lost 3 bases. Together with reference TRBV7-9 and TRBJ1-5, the CDR3 gives the full variable domain: DTGVSQNPRHKITKRGQNVTFRCDPISEHNRLYWYRQTLGQGPEFLTYFQNEAQLEKSRLLSDRFSAERPKGSFSTLEIQRTEQGDSAMYLCASSSIQGFNQPQHFGDGTRLSIL.

This clonotype was counted a few times. The chain uses TRBV6-6 and TRBJ2-1; a weak D match, TRBD2 (6 bases). The length of the CDR3 is 11 residues. CDR1 is MNHNY and CDR2 is SVGAGI in the germline V gene (reference sequence). Trimming took off 7 bases at V and 8 bases at J, with 9 bases between the two ends. This CDR3 is CASTGGHEQFF. CDR3 DNA: TGTGCCAGCACCGGGGGTCATGAGCAGTTCTTC.

Comment on this clonotype: This may come from a read error, since a much larger clone is one base off. The genes are TRBV27 and TRBJ2-7; 7 nucleotides agree with TRBD2. CDR3 length equals 14 residues. The germline V gene encodes CDR1 MNHEY and CDR2 SMNVEV (reference sequence). CDR3 DNA sequence: TGTTCCAGCAGTTTAGGCGGGGAGGGCTACGAGCAGTACTTC. Translating gives CSSSLGGEGYEQYF.

In the case of this clonotype: A read error may be the cause here, since a much bigger clone is one base away. The V and J genes are TRBV13 and TRBJ2-3; D is unresolved. The CDR3 consists of 16 residues. The germline gives CDR1 PRHDT, CDR2 FYEKMQ (reference sequence). V dropped 5 bases and J dropped 2 bases, with 17 bases sitting between them. The CDR3 DNA follows: TGTGCCAGCAGCCTGGTTGAAGACCGCCACACAGATACGCAGTATTTT. It yields the protein CASSLVEDRHTDTQYF.

Remarks on this clonotype: Relative to the germline gene, one junction end is altered; a read error may explain this. The V gene is TRBV5-3, the J gene TRBJ1-2; D is unclear. TRBV5-3 is known as an ORF, though its function is uncertain. The CDR3 contains 15 residues. This CDR3 is CASSLVQTPDYGYTF. CDR3 nucleotide sequence: TGTGCCAGCAGCTTGGTACAGACCCCCGACTATGGCTACACCTTC.

This clonotype was observed a few times. The chain links TRBV6-5 to TRBJ2-7, with 9 bases that match TRBD1. The CDR3 consists of 14 residues. CDR1 and CDR2 from the germline V gene are MNHEY and SVGAGI. The V segment lost 6 bases and the J segment 5 bases; nucleotides outside the gene matches: 8. In DNA form, the CDR3 reads TGTGCCAGCAGCCGGGACAGGGAGGGGAACGAGCAGTACTTC. It translates to CASSRDREGNEQYF.

Ten or more counts support this clonotype. The chain couples TRBV13 to TRBJ1-1; 7 bases map to TRBD1. The V gene's germline CDR1 is PRHDT and CDR2 FYEKMQ (reference sequence). The CDR3 length is 13 residues. V shed 4 bases, J shed 11 bases, and the junction held 10 bases outside the gene matches. CDR3 DNA: TGTGCCAGCAGCTCGGGACAGACCCATCGGGCTTTCTTT. Protein sequence: CASSSGQTHRAFF.

In nucleotides, the CDR3 is TGCGCCAGCAGCCAAGACAAGGGACCTGCCTACGAGCAGTACTTC. Translating gives CASSQDKGPAYEQYF. The chain joins TRBV4-3 to TRBJ2-7; either TRBD1 or TRBD2 may supply D (5 bases each). Trimming pared 0 bases from V and 2 bases from J, leaving 11 bases between. This CDR3 is built from 15 residues. The germline gives CDR1 LGHNA, CDR2 YSLEER.